This TCR beta chain was documented in a study of cytomegalovirus exposure and HLA in healthy donors. The CDR3 spans 16 residues. V trimming: 3 bases; J trimming: 1 base; junction bases outside the gene matches: 6. CDR1 and CDR2 from the germline V gene are LGHNA and YSLEER. Primers: 60 Vbeta forward and 13 Jbeta reverse. Repertoires were generated with immunoSEQ multiplex PCR, while TCRdb's copy carries only in-frame clones and drops some. The sample shows over 110,000 clones, almost 80% of them seen only once. The sequencing input was PBMCs. V usage is TRBV4-3 and J usage is TRBJ2-3, with 8 bases matching TRBD1. The clonotype was recovered from a man aged 18 to 29 in good health and CMV-seronegative. This chain's CDR3 is CASSQRSGQGTDTQYF. The CDR3 DNA follows: TGCGCCAGCAGCCAGAGATCGGGACAGGGCACAGATACGCAGTATTTT.